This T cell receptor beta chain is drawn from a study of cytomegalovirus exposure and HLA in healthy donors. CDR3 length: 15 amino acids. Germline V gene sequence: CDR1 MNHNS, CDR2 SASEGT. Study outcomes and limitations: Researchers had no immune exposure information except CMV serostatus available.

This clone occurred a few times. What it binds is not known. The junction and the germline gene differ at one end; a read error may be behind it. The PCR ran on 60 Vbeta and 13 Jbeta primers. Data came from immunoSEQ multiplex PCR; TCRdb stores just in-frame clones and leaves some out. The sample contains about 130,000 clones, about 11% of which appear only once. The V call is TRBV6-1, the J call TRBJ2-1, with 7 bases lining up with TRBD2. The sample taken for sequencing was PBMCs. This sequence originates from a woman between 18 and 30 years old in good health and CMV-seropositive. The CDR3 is CASGEWTSSYNEQFF. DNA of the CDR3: TGTGCCAGCGGTGAGTGGACTAGTTCCTACAATGAGCAGTTCTTC.